One and the same sample provided the 7 T cell receptor beta chains below, sequenced in a study of blood T cells in healthy people across ages. Alongside a J-beta primer mix, a sample-barcoded 5' primer served in a second PCR lasting about 7 to 12 cycles. In TCRdb, the 5' RACE reads were re-called with MiXCR into one record per CDR3 protein. The sample contains 1.5 million to 2 million distinct CDR3 sequences, less than 50% of which appear only once. Sequenced: blood. These receptors were taken from a woman between 40 and 50 years old in good health.

This clonotype has just a few counts. As DNA, the CDR3 is TGTGCCAGCAACTTAGAAGGCGGGGGTCTCTACGAGCAGTACTTC. This codes for CASNLEGGGLYEQYF. V is TRBV6-6 and J is TRBJ2-7; 7 bases agree with TRBD2. The ends lost 7 bases at V and 3 bases at J; junction bases unmatched: 12. The CDR3 consists of 15 residues. Germline assignment: CDR1 MNHNY and CDR2 SVGAGI (reference sequence).

This clonotype was seen a few times. The genes are TRBV12-3 or TRBV12-4 and TRBJ1-6, with D unresolved. The CDR3 sequence is 13 residues long. V was clipped by 1 base and J by 10 bases, with 8 bases between them. Here the CDR3 reads CASSLGSASPLHF. CDR3 in DNA: TGTGCCAGCAGTTTAGGGTCAGCCTCACCCCTCCACTTT.

The chain is built from TRBV7-2 and TRBJ2-5; D is possibly TRBD2 (5 bases). Germline values: CDR1 SGHTA, CDR2 FQGNSA. The length of the CDR3 is 13 residues. Trimming took off 5 bases at V and 2 bases at J, with 9 bases between the two ends. CDR3 sequence reads: CASSHQRQETQYF. CDR3 DNA: TGTGCCAGCAGCCACCAGCGGCAAGAGACCCAGTACTTC.

The CDR3 sequence: CASRPLNEQFF. Here the CDR3 DNA reads TGTGCCAGCCGACCCCTCAATGAGCAGTTCTTC. The V and J genes are TRBV2 and TRBJ2-1; D is uncertain. V lost 8 bases, J lost 6 bases, and 8 bases lay in between. CDR1 SNHLY and CDR2 FYNNEI come from the germline V gene. The CDR3 sequence is 11 residues long.

This clonotype was seen more than once but under ten times. The CDR3 DNA sequence: TGTGCCACCGTAGGACAGAACACAGATACGCAGTATTTT. Translated: CATVGQNTDTQYF. The J gene is TRBJ2-3, the V gene TRBV24-1; a weak D match, TRBD1 (6 bases). The germline gives CDR1 KGHDR, CDR2 SFDVKD. The V end was cut by 9 bases, the J end by 2 bases, with 11 bases between. This CDR3 comprises 13 residues.

The genes are TRBV10-3 and TRBJ2-3; D ambiguous. V gave up 0 bases and J gave up 4 bases, with 5 bases separating them. CDR1 is ENHRY and CDR2 is SYGVKD in the germline V gene. There are 13 residues in the CDR3. CDR3 amino acids: CAISESGSDTQYF. CDR3 DNA: TGTGCCATCAGTGAGTCAGGGTCAGATACGCAGTATTTT.

This chain connects TRBV7-6 to TRBJ2-7; 7 bases map to TRBD1. CDR1 is SGHVS and CDR2 is FNYEAQ in the germline V gene. J gave up 2 bases and V 6 bases, and 10 bases lay outside the gene matches. This CDR3 comprises 15 residues. The CDR3 DNA reads TGTGCCAGCAGACTAGGGACAGCAGGACCCTACGAGCAGTACTTC. It codes for CASRLGTAGPYEQYF.